This TCR beta chain is drawn from a study of T cell responses to AZD1222 COVID-19 vaccine. General study findings and limits: Elevations in Spike-specific TCR breadth and depth followed administration of two AZD1222 doses.

The repertoire was sequenced with immunoSEQ multiplex PCR; TCRdb's copy has only in-frame clones and lacks some. The sample holds roughly 99,000 clones, 87% seen once. A word on this clone: Its antigen is not identified.

This TCR came from an adult in good health. The sample was peripheral blood, taken on day 0 of AZD1222 vaccination.

The CDR3 DNA reads as TGTGCCAGCAGCCCAACCGGGATAGCCAAAAACATTCAGTACTTC. As protein: CASSPTGIAKNIQYF. This chain links TRBV4-2 with TRBJ2-4; possible D gene TRBD2, 5 bases. This CDR3 contains 15 residues. V lost 4 bases and J 0 bases, leaving 10 bases between the germline ends. Germline-derived CDR1 and CDR2 are LGHNA and YNFKEQ.